This T cell receptor (beta chain) was documented in a study of blood T cell repertoires in COVID-19. The CDR3 extends over 16 amino acids. Germline CDR1 reads MNHNS; CDR2 reads SASEGT. V dropped 1 base and J dropped 4 bases, with 15 bases sitting between them. Among Cohort 3 donors, those recovered had two negative PCRs, clearance, or symptom resolution. Authors' processing steps: Nucleated cell number was recorded as an estimate derived from reference gene primer amplification. Repertoires were generated with immunoSEQ multiplex PCR, while TCRdb's copy carries only in-frame clones and drops some. Clonal size and the V and J genes are those of that table, whereas D and trimming came from the DNA. The table lists 300,000 to 350,000 clones, around 90% of them singletons.

The specimen sequenced was PBMCs or T cells enriched from blood (not recorded which). The receptor's source is a man aged 30-40 years who had recovered from COVID-19. The J gene is TRBJ2-3, the V gene TRBV6-1, with D perhaps TRBD2 (6 bases). As DNA, the CDR3 is TGTGCCAGCAGTGAAGTTGGGGGGTTTCGGGCAGATACGCAGTATTTT. Translation: CASSEVGGFRADTQYF.